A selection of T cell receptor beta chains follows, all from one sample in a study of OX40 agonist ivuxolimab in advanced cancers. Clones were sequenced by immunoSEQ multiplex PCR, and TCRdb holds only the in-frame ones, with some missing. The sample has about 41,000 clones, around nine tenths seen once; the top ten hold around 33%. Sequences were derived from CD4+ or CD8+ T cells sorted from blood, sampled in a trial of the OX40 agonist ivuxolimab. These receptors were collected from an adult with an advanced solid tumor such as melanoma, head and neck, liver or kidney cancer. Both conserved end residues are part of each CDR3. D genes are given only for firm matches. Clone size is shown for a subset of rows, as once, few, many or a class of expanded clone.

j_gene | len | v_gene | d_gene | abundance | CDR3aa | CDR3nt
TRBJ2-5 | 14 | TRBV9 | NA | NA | CASSDLSRQETQYF | TGTGCCAGCAGCGACCTTAGTAGACAAGAGACCCAGTACTTC
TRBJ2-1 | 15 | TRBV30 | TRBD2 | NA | CAWSASGLAGVEQFF | TGTGCCTGGAGTGCCTCGGGACTAGCGGGAGTTGAGCAGTTCTTC
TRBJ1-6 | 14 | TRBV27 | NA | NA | CASSVGQGWSPLHF | TGTGCCAGCAGTGTGGGGCAGGGTTGGTCACCCCTCCACTTT
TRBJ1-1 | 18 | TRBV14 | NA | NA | CASSQVGVGGEPNTEAFF | TGTGCCAGCAGCCAAGTGGGCGTCGGGGGAGAACCGAACACTGAAGCTTTCTTT
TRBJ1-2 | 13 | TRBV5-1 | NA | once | CASSLMQAYGYTF | TGCGCCAGCAGCTTGATGCAGGCCTATGGCTACACCTTC
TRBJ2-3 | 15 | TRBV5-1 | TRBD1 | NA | CASSFGTGVRDTQYF | TGCGCCAGCAGCTTTGGGACAGGGGTAAGAGATACGCAGTATTTT
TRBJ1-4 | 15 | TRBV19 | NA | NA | CASSPLRGRGEKLFF | TGTGCCAGTAGTCCCCTGCGAGGGCGTGGTGAAAAACTGTTTTTT
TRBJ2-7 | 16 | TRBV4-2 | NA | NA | CASSQDGAGYYNEQYF | TGTGCCAGCAGCCAAGATGGCGCGGGGTATTACAACGAGCAGTACTTC
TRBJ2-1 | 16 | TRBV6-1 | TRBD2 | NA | CASSETSGSLSNEQFF | TGTGCCAGCAGTGAAACAAGCGGGAGTTTATCCAATGAGCAGTTCTTC
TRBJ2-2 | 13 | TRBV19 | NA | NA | CASKPHVSGELFF | TGTGCCAGTAAACCGCACGTGTCCGGGGAGCTGTTTTTT
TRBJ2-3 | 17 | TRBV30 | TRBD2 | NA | CAWSVNPLAGVWDTQYF | TGTGCCTGGAGTGTAAATCCACTAGCGGGGGTTTGGGATACGCAGTATTTT
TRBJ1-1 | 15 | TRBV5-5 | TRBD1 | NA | CASSLDGQGVRGAFF | TGTGCCAGCAGCTTGGACGGACAGGGGGTAAGGGGAGCTTTCTTT
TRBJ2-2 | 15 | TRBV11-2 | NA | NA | CASSQDLVGPGELFF | TGTGCCAGCAGCCAAGATTTGGTAGGCCCCGGGGAGCTGTTTTTT
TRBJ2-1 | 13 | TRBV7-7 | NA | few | CASSQMTVGEQFF | TGTGCTAGCAGCCAAATGACAGTAGGTGAGCAGTTCTTC
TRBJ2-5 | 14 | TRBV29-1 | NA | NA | CSITPPGAVETQYF | TGCAGCATTACACCCCCCGGGGCCGTAGAGACCCAGTACTTC
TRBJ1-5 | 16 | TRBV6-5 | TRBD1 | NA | CASSYSGTGGNQPQHF | TGTGCCAGCAGTTATTCCGGGACAGGGGGCAATCAGCCCCAGCATTTT